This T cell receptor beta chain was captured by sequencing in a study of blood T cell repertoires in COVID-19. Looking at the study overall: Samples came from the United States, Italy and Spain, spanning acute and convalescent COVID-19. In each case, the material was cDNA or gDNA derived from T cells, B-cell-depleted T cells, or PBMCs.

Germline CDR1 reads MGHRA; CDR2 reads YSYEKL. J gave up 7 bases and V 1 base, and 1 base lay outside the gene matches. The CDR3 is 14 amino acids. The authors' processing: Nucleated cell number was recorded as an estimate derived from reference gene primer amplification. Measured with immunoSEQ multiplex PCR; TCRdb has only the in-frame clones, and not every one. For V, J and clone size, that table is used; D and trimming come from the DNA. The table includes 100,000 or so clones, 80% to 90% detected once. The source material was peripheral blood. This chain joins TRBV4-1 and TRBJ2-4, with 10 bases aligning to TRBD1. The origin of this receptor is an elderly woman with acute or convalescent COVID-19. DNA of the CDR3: TGCGCCAGCAGCCAAGGACAGGGGGCGAACATTCAGTACTTC. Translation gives CASSQGQGANIQYF.